This TCR beta chain stems from a study of blood T cell repertoires in COVID-19. On the study more broadly: The cDNA or gDNA used as material had been derived from T cells, B-cell-depleted T cells, or PBMCs.

The method was immunoSEQ multiplex PCR; TCRdb's version includes in-frame clones alone and lacks a portion of them. The sample comprises around 230,000 clones, 75% to 85% of which are singletons, and around 9% rests with the top ten. Germline values: CDR1 SGHTA, CDR2 FQGNSA. V lost 5 bases and J lost 9, with 14 bases in between. The CDR3 loop spans 14 amino acids. The material sequenced was PBMCs or T cells enriched from blood (not recorded which). The source of this sequence is a man in his forties who had recovered from COVID-19. V is TRBV7-2 and J is TRBJ1-6, with a possible D match to TRBD1 (6 bases). In DNA, the CDR3 is TGTGCCAGCAGCGGAGGACAGCCTGGTTCACCCCTCCACTTT. It is translated as CASSGGQPGSPLHF.